At least ten counts were recorded for the clone carrying this TCR beta chain. The sample originates from a study of T cells in Graves' hyperthyroidism and ophthalmopathy. This CDR3 region has 16 residues. Losses at the gene ends were 3 bases for V and 5 bases for J; bases not matched to a gene: 10. RNA transcripts were the template for amplifying TCR beta CDR3 regions. Primed by the HTBI set, a first-round RT-PCR was run on the TCR CDR3. TCRdb re-analysed the multiplex PCR reads in MiXCR, keeping a single row per CDR3 protein. The table records roughly 350,000 distinct CDR3 sequences, around 13% of them present only once.

The rearrangement uses TRBV12-3 or TRBV12-4 and TRBJ2-7; 10 nucleotides agree with TRBD2. The sequence was obtained from a woman in her 40s with Graves' ophthalmopathy. Sequenced input: blood. This CDR3 is CASSFGLAGVGHEQYF. In DNA form, the CDR3 reads TGTGCCAGCAGTTTTGGGCTAGCGGGAGTAGGTCACGAGCAGTACTTC.